In its sample, the clone carrying this TCR beta chain was seen a few times. Antigen specificity is unknown. These data originate in a study of cytomegalovirus exposure and HLA in healthy donors. Across the whole study: About 79% of a few hundred genotyped donors fell in the Caucasian-associated ancestry cluster. Study-wide results and limits: Fewer N-insertions (relative to the roughly 700-donor mean) were reportedly seen in an Asian-associated ancestry cluster in a later analysis. Later work showed greater clonal expansion in HLA-associated TCR beta chains than in equally common others. Because they were indistinguishable, some V segments, including TRBV6-2 and TRBV6-3, were excluded.

13 Jbeta primers and 60 Vbeta primers were used for the PCR. Clones were read by immunoSEQ multiplex PCR, and TCRdb kept only the in-frame ones, dropping some. The sample yields about 130,000 clones, 81% seen once. The ends were cut back, 5 bases at V and 8 bases at J, with 18 bases in the middle. Germline CDR1 and CDR2: SEHNR and FQNEAQ (reference sequence). This CDR3 contains 15 residues. Sequencing was done on a sample of PBMCs. The TCR comes from a man between 18 and 29 years old in good health and CMV-seronegative. The chain combines TRBV7-9 with TRBJ1-4; a possible D gene is TRBD1 (6 bases). For the CDR3, the DNA is TGTGCCAGCAGCGCAAAACAGGGAATAGGGGAAAAACTGTTTTTT. Its protein product is CASSAKQGIGEKLFF.